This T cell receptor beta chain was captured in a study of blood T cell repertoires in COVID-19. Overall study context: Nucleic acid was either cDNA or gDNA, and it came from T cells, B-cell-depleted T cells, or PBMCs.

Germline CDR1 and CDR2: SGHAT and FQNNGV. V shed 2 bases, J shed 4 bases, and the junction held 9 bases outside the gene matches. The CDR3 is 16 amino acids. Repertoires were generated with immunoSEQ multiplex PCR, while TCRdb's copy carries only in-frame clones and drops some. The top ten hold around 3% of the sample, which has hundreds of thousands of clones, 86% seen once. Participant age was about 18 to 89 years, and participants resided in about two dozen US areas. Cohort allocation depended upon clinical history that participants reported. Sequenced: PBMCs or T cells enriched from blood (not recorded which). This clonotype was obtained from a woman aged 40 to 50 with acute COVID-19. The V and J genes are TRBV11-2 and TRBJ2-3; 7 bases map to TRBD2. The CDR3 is CASSLYRLAISDTQYF. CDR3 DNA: TGTGCCAGCAGCTTATATCGACTAGCCATCTCAGATACGCAGTATTTT.